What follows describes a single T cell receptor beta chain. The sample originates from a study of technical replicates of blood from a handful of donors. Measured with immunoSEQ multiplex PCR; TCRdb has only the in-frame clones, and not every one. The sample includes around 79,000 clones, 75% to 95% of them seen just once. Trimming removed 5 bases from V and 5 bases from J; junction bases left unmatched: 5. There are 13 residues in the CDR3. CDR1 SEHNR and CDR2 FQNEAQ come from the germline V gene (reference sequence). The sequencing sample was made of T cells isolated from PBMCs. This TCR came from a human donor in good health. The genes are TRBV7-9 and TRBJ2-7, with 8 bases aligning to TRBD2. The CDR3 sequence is CASSHRGGDEQYF. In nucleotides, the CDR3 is TGTGCCAGCAGCCACCGGGGGGGGGACGAGCAGTACTTC.